One and the same sample provided the 22 T cell receptor beta chains below, sequenced in a study of blood T cell repertoires in COVID-19. Repertoires were generated with immunoSEQ multiplex PCR, while TCRdb's copy carries only in-frame clones and drops some. The sample holds about 140,000 clones, just over 85% seen once. The sample was peripheral blood. The receptors shown here come from a woman aged 55 to 70 with acute or convalescent COVID-19.

In its sample, this clone was seen once. V is TRBV2 and J is TRBJ2-7; D might be TRBD1 (6 bases). V gave up 6 bases and J gave up 4 bases, with 16 bases separating them. The CDR3 extends over 14 amino acids. In germline, CDR1 is SNHLY, CDR2 FYNNEI. The CDR3 DNA reads as TGTGCCAGCAGCGGGACAAGGATGGGTTACGAGCAGTACTTC. This translates into CASSGTRMGYEQYF.

On this clone itself: One end of the junction is discordant with germline, which a read error may explain. V gene TRBV6-6 combines with J gene TRBJ2-1; maybe TRBD1 (5 bases). CDR3 size: 15 residues. Per the germline V gene, CDR1 is MNHNY and CDR2 is SVGAGI (reference sequence). DNA for the CDR3: TGTGCCGGCAGTTACGGTAGGAAGGGGCCCAATGAGCAGTTCTTC. This gives the protein CAGSYGRKGPNEQFF.

This clone was seen a handful of times. The chain carries TRBV19 and TRBJ1-5; 10 bases are a match to TRBD1. The trim removed 6 bases at V and 7 bases at J, leaving 6 bases unmatched. Germline assignment: CDR1 LNHDA and CDR2 SQIVND (reference sequence). The CDR3 extends over 14 amino acids. The CDR3 nucleotides read TGTGCCAGTAGGAACGACAGGGGGCTACAGCCCCAGCATTTT. Its protein product is CASRNDRGLQPQHF.

V is TRBV24-1 and J is TRBJ2-2, with D perhaps TRBD2 (5 bases). The CDR3 is made up of 16 amino acids. The V end lost 1 base, the J end lost 5 bases, and 13 bases lay between the germline ends. Germline CDR1 and CDR2: KGHDR and SFDVKD. Here the CDR3 DNA reads TGTGCCACCAGTGATTTCTACGGGATGGGGACCGGGGAGCTGTTTTTT. Its translation is CATSDFYGMGTGELFF.

The chain joins TRBV28 to TRBJ2-5; the D gene is possibly TRBD1 (6 bases). Germline V gene lookup returns CDR1 MDHEN and CDR2 SYDVKM. V was shortened by 5 bases and J by 5 bases, with 24 bases between the two germline ends. CDR3 length: 17 amino acids. The CDR3 nucleotides are TGTGCCAGCAGTAGAGGACAGACCATGGACCTTAGGGAGACCCAGTACTTC. Its translation is CASSRGQTMDLRETQYF.

The V and J genes are TRBV6-5 and TRBJ2-6; maybe TRBD1 (5 bases). The germline gives CDR1 MNHEY, CDR2 SVGAGI. The V and J ends lost 6 bases and 1 base respectively, with 7 bases between them. The CDR3 loop spans 14 amino acids. The CDR3 region has the DNA TGTGCCAGCAGAGCAGGGTCTGGGGCCAACGTCCTGACTTTC. Translating gives CASRAGSGANVLTF.

V gene TRBV15 combines with J gene TRBJ2-3, with D perhaps matching TRBD1 (6 bases). The CDR3 totals 19 residues. Germline loops: CDR1 LNHNV, CDR2 YYDKDF (reference sequence). The V end was cut by 0 bases, the J end by 1 base, with 20 bases between. In DNA, the CDR3 is TGTGCCACCAGCAGAGATTTGTCCTTCAGGGGAAGGGGCACAGATACGCAGTATTTT. As protein: CATSRDLSFRGRGTDTQYF.

This clone was seen a handful of times. The chain has TRBV5-4 and TRBJ1-4; no clear D. Per germline, CDR1 SGHNT and CDR2 YYREEE (reference sequence). The CDR3 has 12 amino acids. V was clipped by 9 bases and J by 4 bases, with 10 bases between them. CDR3 nucleotides: TGTGCCACGGGGATTTATAATGAAAAACTGTTTTTT. Translation gives CATGIYNEKLFF.

The chain joins TRBV5-1 to TRBJ1-5; the D is unclear. The V end lost 3 bases, the J end lost 5 bases, and 9 bases lay between the germline ends. The CDR3 contains 13 residues. CDR1 and CDR2 from the germline V gene are SGHRS and YFSETQ. This CDR3 reads CASSSGVDQPQHF. CDR3 sequence (DNA): TGCGCCAGCAGCTCCGGGGTAGATCAGCCCCAGCATTTT.

This chain links TRBV11-2 with TRBJ1-2, with D maybe TRBD1 (6 bases). The ends were cut back, 5 bases at V and 7 bases at J, with 17 bases in the middle. CDR1 and CDR2 (germline): SGHAT, FQNNGV. CDR3 length: 14 residues. The CDR3 DNA follows: TGTGCCAGCAGCCCAAGCGGGGGGGCAAGTGGCTACACCTTC. Its translation: CASSPSGGASGYTF. The entire variable domain, with the rest obtained from reference TRBV11-2 and TRBJ1-2, is as follows: EAGVAQSPRYKIIEKRQSVAFWCNPISGHATLYWYQQILGQGPKLLIQFQNNGVVDDSQLPKDRFSAERLKGVDSTLKIQPAKLEDSAVYLCASSPSGGASGYTFGSGTRLTVV.

CDR3 region: CASTPGLSMGETQYF. The CDR3 nucleotides read TGTGCCAGCACCCCGGGACTCTCTATGGGGGAGACCCAGTACTTC. This chain connects TRBV2 to TRBJ2-5; perhaps TRBD2 as D (6 bases). This CDR3 contains 15 residues. V lost 7 bases, J lost 5 bases, and 20 bases lay in between. The germline CDR1 and CDR2 sequences are SNHLY and FYNNEI.

The V and J genes are TRBV18 and TRBJ1-1; 10 bases are a match to TRBD1. This CDR3 region has 16 residues. Germline V gene sequence: CDR1 KGHSH, CDR2 LQKENI. Trimming removed 3 bases from V and 10 bases from J; junction bases left unmatched: 14. Here the CDR3 DNA reads TGTGCCAGCTCACCCCCTCGACAGGGGGCGACGGAGGGAGCTTTCTTT. Translated: CASSPPRQGATEGAFF.

The chain uses TRBV2 and TRBJ2-3; D is undetermined. The V gene's germline CDR1 is SNHLY and CDR2 FYNNEI. The CDR3 sequence is 13 residues long. V was pared by 10 bases and J by 0 bases, with 11 bases between. The CDR3 coding sequence is TGTGCCACGACTTCTTCTAGCACAGATACGCAGTATTTT. It specifies CATTSSSTDTQYF.

V and J are TRBV5-6 and TRBJ2-7, with 7 bases aligning to TRBD2. V gave up 0 bases and J gave up 0 bases; unmatched junction bases: 3. The germline V gene has CDR1 SGHDT and CDR2 YYEEEE. This CDR3 comprises 15 residues. This CDR3 is CASSLAGGNSYEQYF. The CDR3 bases are TGTGCCAGCAGCTTGGCCGGGGGGAACTCCTACGAGCAGTACTTC.

The chain joins TRBV7-9 to TRBJ2-1, with TRBD2 matching over 10 bases. V shed 6 bases, J shed 4 bases, and the junction held 6 bases outside the gene matches. Germline CDR1 SEHNR, CDR2 FQNEAQ (reference sequence). This CDR3 is built from 15 residues. Here the CDR3 DNA reads TGTGCCAGCAGTCCAAGCGGGGGGGCATACAATGAGCAGTTCTTC. Encoded protein: CASSPSGGAYNEQFF.

The V and J genes are TRBV7-2 and TRBJ2-7, with D perhaps TRBD1 (5 bases). Per the germline V gene, CDR1 is SGHTA and CDR2 is FQGNSA. Trimming pared 5 bases from V and 2 bases from J, leaving 10 bases between. This CDR3 has 13 amino acids. The chain's CDR3 is CASSVRVPYEQYF. DNA of the CDR3: TGTGCCAGCAGCGTCAGGGTCCCCTACGAGCAGTACTTC. The whole variable domain, remainder taken from reference TRBV7-2 and TRBJ2-7, is GAGVSQSPSNKVTEKGKDVELRCDPISGHTALYWYRQSLGQGLEFLIYFQGNSAPDKSGLPSDRFSAERTGGSVSTLTIQRTQQEDSAVYLCASSVRVPYEQYFGPGTRLTVT.

This sequence joins TRBV4-2 and TRBJ1-2; D is unclear. Between the trimmed V and J ends, which lost 0 bases and 8 bases, there was a span of 16 bases. This CDR3 region has 15 residues. Germline CDR1 reads LGHNA; CDR2 reads YNFKEQ. CDR3 in DNA: TGTGCCAGCAGCCAAGAGGGTAGTAACCGGGGAGGCTACACCTTC. Protein: CASSQEGSNRGGYTF.

The V gene is TRBV3-1 (or the pseudogene TRBV3-2), the J gene TRBJ1-1; D unresolved. Between the trimmed V and J ends, which lost 4 bases and 6 bases, there was a span of 12 bases. Germline CDR1 is LGHDT and CDR2 is YNNKEL (reference sequence). The CDR3 covers 13 residues. CDR3 region: CASSPRESSEAFF. The DNA for the CDR3 is TGTGCCAGCAGCCCGAGAGAATCCTCTGAAGCTTTCTTT.

The chain uses TRBV29-1 and TRBJ2-1, with D hard to call. Germline V gene sequence: CDR1 SQVTM, CDR2 ANQGSEA. V shed 7 bases and J shed 0 bases, with 7 bases lying between them. The CDR3 has 12 amino acids. CDR3 DNA sequence: TGCAGCGCCACCTACTCCTACAATGAGCAGTTCTTC. Translating gives CSATYSYNEQFF.

The V and J genes are TRBV24-1 and TRBJ1-2; D is ambiguous. The V end lost 4 bases, the J end lost 0 bases, and 11 bases lay between the germline ends. CDR1 KGHDR and CDR2 SFDVKD come from the germline V gene. The CDR3 contains 15 residues. DNA of the CDR3: TGTGCCACCAGTGAATCAGGAGGAGCTAACTATGGCTACACCTTC. This encodes CATSESGGANYGYTF.

The chain carries TRBV11-1 and TRBJ1-1; tentatively, D is TRBD1 (5 bases). The CDR3 contains 12 residues. V lost 5 bases and J 6 bases, leaving 10 bases between the germline ends. Germline V lookup: CDR1 SGHAT, CDR2 FQDESV (reference sequence). This CDR3 reads CASSGGVSEAFF. Written as DNA, the CDR3 is TGTGCCAGCAGCGGAGGGGTCTCTGAAGCTTTCTTT.

This chain connects TRBV27 to TRBJ1-5; TRBD1 is a possible D gene (5 bases). Deletions cut 3 bases from V and 5 bases from J, with 14 bases between. The CDR3 extends over 15 amino acids. Germline CDR1 and CDR2: MNHEY and SMNVEV (reference sequence). DNA for the CDR3: TGTGCCAGCAGTTTCGGGGGGAGAAAGGATCAGCCCCAGCATTTT. It is translated as CASSFGGRKDQPQHF.